This T cell receptor beta chain was identified in a study of glioma-infiltrating T cells after dendritic cell vaccination (dated by TCRdb to 2016 to 2017). Study-wide context: The cohort comprised approximately 15 glioblastoma patients from Phase I and II dendritic cell vaccination trials, 9 newly diagnosed and 6 with recurrent disease. Each patient got three intradermal injections of the dendritic cell vaccine, spaced at biweekly intervals, in the arm below the axilla. TCR sequencing metrics, including TIL content and tumor-blood repertoire overlap, were correlated with survival after dendritic cell vaccination. In glioblastoma patients vaccinated with dendritic cells, deep sequencing of TCR beta CDR3 regions served to measure the amount of tumor-infiltrating lymphocytes and to compare repertoires between tumor and blood. The vaccine was prepared from monocyte-derived dendritic cells that were cultured for more than six days with IL-4 and GM-CSF and then pulsed overnight with autologous tumor lysate. Patients received autologous tumor lysate-pulsed dendritic cell vaccination between about 2003 and 2013. Study-wide conclusions, independent of this receptor: Longer time to progression and overall survival after dendritic cell vaccination were predicted by higher estimated pretreatment TIL content. No direct relationship between TCR clonality and survival was found, suggesting that a diverse polyclonal response may matter. The three-group TCR overlap response model was characterized as speculative, and prospective validation of the model was stated to be required. The cohort was small and heterogeneous, only a few patients had full blood and tumor sets, and even fewer had initial-recurrent tumor pairs.

The immunoSEQ assay amplified TCRB CDR3 regions from roughly 2 micrograms of genomic DNA, or from all available DNA when less than that amount was available. The multiplex PCR employed 60 forward primers targeting TCR V beta segments and 13 reverse primers targeting J beta segments. To estimate reads per starting template, synthetic control templates were spiked into each sample at limiting dilution. Sequencing produced 87 bp reads on the Illumina HiSeq System. The authors processed their data as follows. PCR and sequencing errors were removed by a nearest neighbor algorithm that merged closely related sequences. TCR overlap was measured as the percentage of unique tumor TCR beta sequences that were also present in the peripheral blood of the same patient. This is the immuneACCESS table as TCRdb keeps it, with only in-frame sequences that have V and J called. A part of the clones is gone; compared with another copy, unresolved V genes explain less than half, and the rest is unexplained. The V and J calls and clone size are taken from that table; D and trimming were inferred from the DNA. This sample has around 100,000 clones in its table, and roughly 76% of those were observed once. In total, the top ten clones hold less than 15% of the sample.

Patients were selected for having adequate residual fresh-frozen tumor tissue and more than two years of available survival data. An isocitrate dehydrogenase mutation was not carried by any of the glioblastoma patients, although molecular status was otherwise variable. PBMC were collected before vaccination, two weeks after the third vaccination, and at tumor progression if progression occurred. The Qiagen DNeasy Blood extraction Kit was used for extraction of genomic DNA. According to the germline V gene (reference sequence), CDR1 reads LNHDA and CDR2 reads SQIVND. From its cysteine to its phenylalanine, the CDR3 spans 15 amino acids. Kept here is only the CDR3 DNA, which spans 45 bases and is read in frame from base 1. V sheds 7 bases and J sheds 0 bases, leaving 13 bases between their ends. As regards this clone: Its antigen is not yet known. There are no base qualities to consult, and no much larger clone falls within one base.

The chain is made from TRBV19 and TRBJ1-5; confidence is insufficient to name the D gene. Material: blood, obtained before dendritic cell vaccination. The source is a human donor with glioblastoma. The CDR3 protein: CASTLGEYSNQPQHF. The DNA is TGTGCCAGTACCCTAGGAGAATATAGCAATCAGCCCCAGCATTTT.